This T cell receptor (beta chain) was captured in a study of monozygotic twins with inflammatory bowel disease. Incorporation of UMIs carrying a 6-nucleotide sample barcode was performed by template switching. TCRdb reprocessed the 5' RACE reads, with one entry per CDR3 protein and no DNA. In all, the sample yields over 350,000 distinct CDR3 sequences. Germline loops: CDR1 SGHVS, CDR2 FNYEAQ. The CDR3 length is 16 residues. The chain recombines TRBV7-6 with TRBJ2-3; there is no DNA to check the TCRdb D call of TRBD1. This clonotype originated in a human donor with ulcerative colitis or Crohn's disease, or a healthy co-twin of an affected twin (not recorded which). The sequenced sample consisted of blood. Here the CDR3 reads CASSLMIGGATDTQYF.